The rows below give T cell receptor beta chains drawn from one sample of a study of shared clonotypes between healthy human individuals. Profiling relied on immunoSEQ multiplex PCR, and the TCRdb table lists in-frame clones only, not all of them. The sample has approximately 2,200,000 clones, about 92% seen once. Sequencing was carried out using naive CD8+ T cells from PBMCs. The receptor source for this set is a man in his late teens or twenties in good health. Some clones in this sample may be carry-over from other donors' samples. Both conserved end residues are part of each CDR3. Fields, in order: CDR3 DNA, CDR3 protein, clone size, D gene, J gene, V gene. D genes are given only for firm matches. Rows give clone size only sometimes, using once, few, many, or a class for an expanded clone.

cdr3_nt: TGTGCCAGCAGCCAAGAGAGGGTTCGCGAGCAGTACTTC
cdr3_aa: CASSQERVREQYF
clone_size: once
d_call: -
j_call: TRBJ2-7
v_call: TRBV14

cdr3_nt: TGTGCCAGCAGCCGGACGTGGCTAGCGGATGAGCAGTTCTTC
cdr3_aa: CASSRTWLADEQFF
clone_size: -
d_call: TRBD2
j_call: TRBJ2-1
v_call: TRBV28

cdr3_nt: TGTGCCAGCAGCTTAGGGCAGGGGACGATGAATGAGCAGTTCTTC
cdr3_aa: CASSLGQGTMNEQFF
clone_size: once
d_call: -
j_call: TRBJ2-1
v_call: TRBV7-9

cdr3_nt: TGTGCCAGCAACATGGGGCGTCTGAACACTGAAGCTTTCTTT
cdr3_aa: CASNMGRLNTEAFF
clone_size: -
d_call: -
j_call: TRBJ1-1
v_call: TRBV28

cdr3_nt: TGTGCCAGTAGAGAAGAGGGGGCGGCAGATACGCAGTATTTT
cdr3_aa: CASREEGAADTQYF
clone_size: -
d_call: TRBD1
j_call: TRBJ2-3
v_call: TRBV19

cdr3_nt: TGTGCCAGCAGTTACTCGACAGCGGAAACTAATGAAAAACTGTTTTTT
cdr3_aa: CASSYSTAETNEKLFF
clone_size: -
d_call: -
j_call: TRBJ1-4
v_call: TRBV6-5

cdr3_nt: TGTGCCAGCAGCGATAGACAGGGTCGGAGAACTGAAGCTTTCTTT
cdr3_aa: CASSDRQGRRTEAFF
clone_size: -
d_call: TRBD1
j_call: TRBJ1-1
v_call: TRBV7-9

cdr3_nt: TGTGCCAGCAGTTTATCTCTAGCGGGGGCGATTCTAGGCTACGAGCAGTACTTC
cdr3_aa: CASSLSLAGAILGYEQYF
clone_size: -
d_call: TRBD2
j_call: TRBJ2-7
v_call: TRBV27

cdr3_nt: TGTGCCAGCAGCCCAGGGGCTAACTACGAGCAGTACTTC
cdr3_aa: CASSPGANYEQYF
clone_size: -
d_call: -
j_call: TRBJ2-7
v_call: TRBV7-9

cdr3_nt: TGCGCCAGCAGCTTGGATAGGACTAGCGTGTACAATGAGCAGTTCTTC
cdr3_aa: CASSLDRTSVYNEQFF
clone_size: once
d_call: TRBD2
j_call: TRBJ2-1
v_call: TRBV5-1

cdr3_nt: TGTGCCAGCAGCTCCCCCGAAGACTACAATGAGCAGTTCTTC
cdr3_aa: CASSSPEDYNEQFF
clone_size: -
d_call: -
j_call: TRBJ2-1
v_call: TRBV7-2

cdr3_nt: TGTGCCAGCAGGTCCTATCGGACAGGGGAGAACAACTATGGCTACACCTTC
cdr3_aa: CASRSYRTGENNYGYTF
clone_size: -
d_call: TRBD1
j_call: TRBJ1-2
v_call: TRBV27

cdr3_nt: TGTGCCAGCAGCCGGGACCCGACCTACGAGCAGTACTTC
cdr3_aa: CASSRDPTYEQYF
clone_size: -
d_call: -
j_call: TRBJ2-7
v_call: TRBV11-2

cdr3_nt: TGTGCCAGCAGTCCCCTCCCCGGAGGAGCGTACGAGCAGTACTTC
cdr3_aa: CASSPLPGGAYEQYF
clone_size: once
d_call: -
j_call: TRBJ2-7
v_call: TRBV6-5

cdr3_nt: TGTGCCAGCAGATGGGACTTCAGGTCCTACAATGAGCAGTTCTTC
cdr3_aa: CASRWDFRSYNEQFF
clone_size: -
d_call: -
j_call: TRBJ2-1
v_call: TRBV2

cdr3_nt: TGTGCCAGCAGCTTGAAACAGGAAGGGGAGACCCAGTACTTC
cdr3_aa: CASSLKQEGETQYF
clone_size: -
d_call: -
j_call: TRBJ2-5
v_call: TRBV5-6

cdr3_nt: TGTGCCAGCAGCGCCCGCCCCTCCGACAGAGGGCCCTACAATGAGCAGTTCTTC
cdr3_aa: CASSARPSDRGPYNEQFF
clone_size: -
d_call: -
j_call: TRBJ2-1
v_call: TRBV9

cdr3_nt: TGTGCCAGCAGTTCCGGGACAAATACCGGGGAGCTGTTTTTT
cdr3_aa: CASSSGTNTGELFF
clone_size: -
d_call: -
j_call: TRBJ2-2
v_call: TRBV27

cdr3_nt: TGTGCCAGCAGCGTATCCGGGACCACTGGAAACACCATATATTTT
cdr3_aa: CASSVSGTTGNTIYF
clone_size: -
d_call: -
j_call: TRBJ1-3
v_call: TRBV9

cdr3_nt: TGTGCCAGCAGCTTAGCGCTCATTGGGGACGGTTCCTACGAGCAGTACTTC
cdr3_aa: CASSLALIGDGSYEQYF
clone_size: -
d_call: -
j_call: TRBJ2-7
v_call: TRBV7-8

cdr3_nt: TGTGCCAGTAGTGACCTCGGGCGTGAAGCTTTCTTT
cdr3_aa: CASSDLGREAFF
clone_size: -
d_call: -
j_call: TRBJ1-1
v_call: TRBV19

cdr3_nt: TGCGCCAGCAGCTTGGGGGTTGATGAAAAACTGTTTTTT
cdr3_aa: CASSLGVDEKLFF
clone_size: -
d_call: -
j_call: TRBJ1-4
v_call: TRBV5-1

cdr3_nt: TGTGCCAGCAGTCTGGGACTAGCGGGCTATGAGCAGTTCTTC
cdr3_aa: CASSLGLAGYEQFF
clone_size: -
d_call: TRBD2
j_call: TRBJ2-1
v_call: TRBV27

cdr3_nt: TGTGCCAGCAGCGCGGGACAGGGCCCAGGCTACACCTTC
cdr3_aa: CASSAGQGPGYTF
clone_size: -
d_call: TRBD1
j_call: TRBJ1-2
v_call: TRBV9

cdr3_nt: TGTGCCAGCAGCTGGTATGGGACAGGACGACAAGAGACCCAGTACTTC
cdr3_aa: CASSWYGTGRQETQYF
clone_size: -
d_call: TRBD1
j_call: TRBJ2-5
v_call: TRBV5-6

cdr3_nt: TGTGCCAGCAGTTTATACTCAGGGGACGGCTACGAGCAGTACTTC
cdr3_aa: CASSLYSGDGYEQYF
clone_size: -
d_call: -
j_call: TRBJ2-7
v_call: TRBV27

cdr3_nt: TGCGCCAGCAGCCCACTGACAGGAACCTACGAGCAGTACTTC
cdr3_aa: CASSPLTGTYEQYF
clone_size: -
d_call: -
j_call: TRBJ2-7
v_call: TRBV4-1